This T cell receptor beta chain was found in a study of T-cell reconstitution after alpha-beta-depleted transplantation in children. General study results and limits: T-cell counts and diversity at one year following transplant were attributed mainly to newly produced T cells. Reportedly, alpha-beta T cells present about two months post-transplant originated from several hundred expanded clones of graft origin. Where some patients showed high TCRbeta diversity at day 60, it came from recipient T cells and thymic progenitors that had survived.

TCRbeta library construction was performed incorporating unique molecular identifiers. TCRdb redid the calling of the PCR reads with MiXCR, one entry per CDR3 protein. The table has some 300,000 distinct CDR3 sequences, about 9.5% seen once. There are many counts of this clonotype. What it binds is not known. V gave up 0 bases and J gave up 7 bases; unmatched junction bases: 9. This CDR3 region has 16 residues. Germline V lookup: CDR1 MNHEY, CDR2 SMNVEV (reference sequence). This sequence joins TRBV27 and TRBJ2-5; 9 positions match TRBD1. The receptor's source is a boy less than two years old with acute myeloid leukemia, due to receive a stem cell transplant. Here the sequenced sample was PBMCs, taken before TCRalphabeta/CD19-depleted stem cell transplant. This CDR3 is CASSLSKRTGGWTQYF. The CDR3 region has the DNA TGTGCCAGCAGTTTATCGAAGCGTACAGGGGGCTGGACCCAGTACTTC.